Below, 30 T cell receptor beta chains from the same sample are listed, as sequenced in a study of PD-1 blockade in classical Hodgkin lymphoma. The method was immunoSEQ multiplex PCR; TCRdb's version includes in-frame clones alone and lacks a portion of them. The data show about 50,000 clones, around 74% seen once. Time point given: cycle 4 day 1 (C4D1), after 5 to 7 weeks of nivolumab. Each of the patients experienced relapse following autologous stem cell transplantation, and their brentuximab vedotin exposure differed. This material consisted of peripheral blood mononuclear cells (PBMCs), taken before the fourth cycle of nivolumab. The receptors were gathered from a human donor with classical Hodgkin lymphoma.

This sequence joins TRBV5-1 and TRBJ2-1; tentative D call: TRBD1 (5 bases). This CDR3 is 14 amino acids long. From germline, CDR1 is SGHRS and CDR2 YFSETQ. V lost 1 base, J lost 1 base, and 6 bases lay in between. The CDR3 coding sequence is TGCGCCAGCAGCTTGCAGGGATCCTACAATGAGCAGTTCTTC. The encoded protein is CASSLQGSYNEQFF. The full variable domain, completed using reference TRBV5-1 and TRBJ2-1, is KAGVTQTPRYLIKTRGQQVTLSCSPISGHRSVSWYQQTPGQGLQFLFEYFSETQRNKGNFPGRFSGRQFSNSRSEMNVSTLELGDSALYLCASSLQGSYNEQFFGPGTRLTVL.

This clone showed up many times. V and J are TRBV4-2 and TRBJ1-5; D might be TRBD1 (6 bases). Germline V gives CDR1 LGHNA, CDR2 YNFKEQ. V lost 1 base and J 3 bases, leaving 7 bases between the germline ends. The CDR3 runs 14 residues. CDR3 residues: CASSQGTVNQPQHF. Written as DNA, the CDR3 is TGTGCCAGCAGCCAAGGGACAGTCAATCAGCCCCAGCATTTT.

The rearrangement links TRBV13 to TRBJ2-7; 7 bases line up with TRBD1. The V gene's germline CDR1 is PRHDT and CDR2 FYEKMQ (reference sequence). Trimming removed 0 bases from V and 2 bases from J; junction bases left unmatched: 13. This CDR3 has 18 residues. The CDR3, as DNA: TGTGCCAGCAGCTTAGGGGGGACAGAAGAAACAAAAACCTACGAGCAGTACTTC. Amino acids: CASSLGGTEETKTYEQYF.

The CDR3 spells CASRPITDTQYF. CDR3 sequence (DNA): TGTGCCAGCAGACCAATCACAGATACGCAGTATTTT. The rearrangement uses TRBV7-2 and TRBJ2-3, with no clear D. Trimming cost V 6 bases and J 2 bases, with 6 bases left between them. The CDR3 consists of 12 residues. Germline V lookup: CDR1 SGHTA, CDR2 FQGNSA.

The chain joins TRBV7-9 to TRBJ1-2, with D perhaps TRBD1 (6 bases). Trimming removed 5 bases at V and 4 bases at J, with 11 bases between. The germline V gene encodes CDR1 SEHNR and CDR2 FQNEAQ (reference sequence). This CDR3 is built from 13 residues. CDR3 nucleotide sequence: TGTGCCAGCAGCCCGGACAGTCCCTATGGCTACACCTTC. Its translation is CASSPDSPYGYTF.

This rearrangement joins TRBV7-9 to TRBJ2-5, with a tentative D call TRBD2 (6 bases). Per germline, CDR1 SEHNR and CDR2 FQNEAQ (reference sequence). The CDR3 spans 16 residues. V was shortened by 5 bases and J by 2 bases, with 18 bases between the two germline ends. Here the CDR3 DNA reads TGTGCCAGCAGCCCCCGCTCCGGGAGTAATCAAGAGACCCAGTACTTC. Translation: CASSPRSGSNQETQYF. Drawing the rest from reference TRBV7-9 and TRBJ2-5, the complete variable domain is DTGVSQNPRHKITKRGQNVTFRCDPISEHNRLYWYRQTLGQGPEFLTYFQNEAQLEKSRLLSDRFSAERPKGSFSTLEIQRTEQGDSAMYLCASSPRSGSNQETQYFGPGTRLLVL.

The chain joins TRBV19 to TRBJ2-3, with a weak D call TRBD1 (6 bases). With 7 bases removed from V and 6 bases from J, the gap between germline ends came to 14 bases. Germline loops: CDR1 LNHDA, CDR2 SQIVND (reference sequence). The CDR3 length is 13 residues. DNA for the CDR3: TGTGCCAGTACCCTGACAGGAGCGGATACGCAGTATTTT. Translated: CASTLTGADTQYF.

V gene TRBV11-3 combines with J gene TRBJ1-1, with a tentative D call TRBD1 (5 bases). V dropped 6 bases and J dropped 1 base, with 9 bases sitting between them. CDR3 length: 13 amino acids. CDR1 is SGHNT and CDR2 is YENEEA in the germline V gene. The CDR3 DNA reads TGTGCCAGCAGTTGGGGGGGGAACACTGAAGCTTTCTTT. Protein sequence: CASSWGGNTEAFF.

V and J are TRBV11-3 and TRBJ2-1; 8 positions match TRBD2. The V gene's germline CDR1 is SGHNT and CDR2 YENEEA. The trim removed 4 bases at V and 6 bases at J, leaving 5 bases unmatched. The CDR3 length is 14 residues. The CDR3 region has the DNA TGTGCCAGCAGCTCTAGCGGGCGGATCAATGAGCAGTTCTTC. Translated: CASSSSGRINEQFF.

The DNA for the CDR3 is TGTGCCAGCAGCCCCCCCCAGGGCGAGGACACAGATACGCAGTATTTT. It codes for CASSPPQGEDTDTQYF. The chain combines TRBV21-1 with TRBJ2-3; TRBD1, the table's D call, lacks a check against the DNA. TRBV21-1 is listed as a pseudogene. CDR3 length: 16 residues.

The chain recombines TRBV7-6 with TRBJ2-1; D may be TRBD2 (6 bases). Germline CDR1 SGHVS, CDR2 FNYEAQ. This CDR3 comprises 20 residues. Between the trimmed V and J ends, which lost 0 bases and 0 bases, there was a span of 21 bases. The CDR3: CASSLAYTASARLSYNEQFF. CDR3 in DNA: TGTGCCAGCAGCTTAGCTTATACGGCTAGCGCCAGACTCTCCTACAATGAGCAGTTCTTC.

The chain joins TRBV5-5 to TRBJ2-3; 7 nucleotides align to TRBD2. The CDR3 has 16 amino acids. Trimming cost V 0 bases and J 0 bases; bases outside gene matches: 4. Germline V gene lookup returns CDR1 SGHKS and CDR2 YYEKEE (reference sequence). CDR3 loop: CASSLAASGSTDTQYF. Written as DNA, the CDR3 is TGTGCCAGCAGCTTGGCGGCTAGCGGTAGCACAGATACGCAGTATTTT.

The V and J genes are TRBV10-1 and TRBJ2-4, with D possibly TRBD2 on 6 matching bases. Germline assignment: CDR1 WNHNN and CDR2 SYGVQD (reference sequence). The V end was cut by 3 bases, the J end by 4 bases, with 7 bases between. There are 13 residues in the CDR3. The DNA of the CDR3 is TGCGCCAGCAGTGATGCGGGGAAAAACATTCAGTACTTC. This encodes CASSDAGKNIQYF.

The DNA of the CDR3 is TGTGCCAGCAGAATGAGAGGGGCGGGAATTGTTAACAATGAGCAGTTCTTC. Protein: CASRMRGAGIVNNEQFF. The chain employs TRBV27 and TRBJ2-1; TRBD2 is a possible D gene (6 bases). Germline values: CDR1 MNHEY, CDR2 SMNVEV (reference sequence). Trimming pared 6 bases from V and 5 bases from J, leaving 23 bases between. CDR3 length: 17 residues.

The chain has TRBV9 and TRBJ2-1, with D perhaps matching TRBD1 or TRBD2 (5 bases each). V lost 10 bases and J 2 bases, leaving 19 bases between the germline ends. Looked up from germline, CDR1 is SGDLS and CDR2 is YYNGEE. The CDR3 sequence is 15 residues long. The CDR3 DNA sequence: TGTGCCGTCTCACGGGGAGTAGGGGCCTACAATGAGCAGTTCTTC. Encoded protein: CAVSRGVGAYNEQFF.

The J gene is TRBJ1-5, the V gene TRBV19; 9 bases are a match to TRBD1. The germline gives CDR1 LNHDA, CDR2 SQIVND (reference sequence). The CDR3 is 15 amino acids. The ends lost 7 bases at V and 2 bases at J; junction bases unmatched: 6. The CDR3 DNA is TGTGCCAGTATTGGGACAGGGAGACGCAATCAGCCCCAGCATTTT. It specifies CASIGTGRRNQPQHF. The full variable domain, its missing parts supplied by reference TRBV19 and TRBJ1-5, is DGGITQSPKYLFRKEGQNVTLSCEQNLNHDAMYWYRQDPGQGLRLIYYSQIVNDFQKGDIAEGYSVSREKKESFPLTVTSAQKNPTAFYLCASIGTGRRNQPQHFGDGTRLSIL.

This chain connects TRBV27 to TRBJ2-2, with a possible D match to TRBD2 (6 bases). Deletions cut 6 bases from V and 6 bases from J, with 14 bases between. There are 14 residues in the CDR3. From germline, CDR1 is MNHEY and CDR2 SMNVEV (reference sequence). The CDR3 sequence: CASRRREEPGELFF. CDR3 nucleotides: TGTGCCAGCAGGCGCAGGGAGGAACCCGGGGAGCTGTTTTTT.

This chain uses TRBV4-1 with TRBJ2-7; tentatively, D is TRBD1 (5 bases). Germline CDR1 reads MGHRA; CDR2 reads YSYEKL. V lost 3 bases, J lost 6 bases, and 21 bases lay in between. This CDR3 is 16 amino acids long. Here the CDR3 reads CASSQPPNRIAFEQYF. Here the CDR3 DNA reads TGCGCCAGCAGCCAGCCCCCCAACAGGATAGCATTCGAGCAGTACTTC.

J is TRBJ2-2 and V is TRBV5-1; D may be TRBD1 (7 bases). V gave up 4 bases and J gave up 6 bases, with 22 bases separating them. This CDR3 contains 17 residues. Germline CDR1 and CDR2: SGHRS and YFSETQ. CDR3 nucleotide sequence: TGCGCCAGCAGCCCATCCCATTTAACAGGGGAGGCCGGGGAGCTGTTTTTT. It codes for CASSPSHLTGEAGELFF.

This clone has only one observation. The chain couples TRBV5-1 to TRBJ1-1; D is ambiguous. CDR3 length: 13 amino acids. V dropped 0 bases and J dropped 7 bases, with 10 bases sitting between them. CDR1 is SGHRS, CDR2 YFSETQ, per germline. This CDR3 is CASSLATDGEAFF. The CDR3 nucleotides are TGCGCCAGCAGCTTGGCCACGGACGGTGAAGCTTTCTTT. The full variable domain, in which reference TRBV5-1 and TRBJ1-1 provide the parts outside the CDR3, is KAGVTQTPRYLIKTRGQQVTLSCSPISGHRSVSWYQQTPGQGLQFLFEYFSETQRNKGNFPGRFSGRQFSNSRSEMNVSTLELGDSALYLCASSLATDGEAFFGQGTRLTVV.

This clone was observed a handful of times. The rearrangement links TRBV18 to TRBJ2-3, with 7 bases fitting TRBD1. This CDR3 comprises 18 residues. V gave up 8 bases and J gave up 2 bases; unmatched junction bases: 19. Germline V gene sequence: CDR1 KGHSH, CDR2 LQKENI. The CDR3 DNA is TGTGCCAGCCCACAGAGCTCATGGAAGGGGGCTTACACAGATACGCAGTATTTT. The encoded protein is CASPQSSWKGAYTDTQYF.

J is TRBJ2-5 and V is TRBV23-1; maybe TRBD1 (5 bases). TRBV23-1 is an ORF, and what it does is uncertain. The V end was cut by 2 bases, the J end by 2 bases, with 12 bases between. The CDR3 has 15 residues. CDR3 sequence: CASSQTSRQQETQYF. CDR3 nucleotides: TGCGCCAGCAGTCAAACCTCCCGACAGCAAGAGACCCAGTACTTC.

This sequence joins TRBV11-2 and TRBJ2-1; 8 bases line up with TRBD2. The CDR3 is 16 amino acids. V lost 10 bases and J lost 1; bases outside the gene matches: 12. CDR1 and CDR2 from the germline V gene are SGHAT and FQNNGV. CDR3 sequence: CATEFGSSGSYNEQFF. DNA of the CDR3: TGTGCCACTGAATTTGGTTCTAGCGGGTCCTACAATGAGCAGTTCTTC.

This chain joins TRBV5-1 and TRBJ2-1; 7 nucleotides agree with TRBD2. The CDR3 length is 17 residues. The V gene's germline CDR1 is SGHRS and CDR2 YFSETQ. V lost 3 bases, J lost 0 bases, and 9 bases stayed unmatched. The CDR3 nucleotides are TGCGCCAGCAGCTCGACTCCTAGCGGCAACTCCTACAATGAGCAGTTCTTC. It translates to CASSSTPSGNSYNEQFF. The variable domain in full, completed from reference TRBV5-1 and TRBJ2-1, reads KAGVTQTPRYLIKTRGQQVTLSCSPISGHRSVSWYQQTPGQGLQFLFEYFSETQRNKGNFPGRFSGRQFSNSRSEMNVSTLELGDSALYLCASSSTPSGNSYNEQFFGPGTRLTVL.

V is TRBV28 and J is TRBJ2-5, with D perhaps assigned TRBD1 or TRBD2 (5 bases each). This CDR3 comprises 15 residues. Germline CDR1 is MDHEN and CDR2 is SYDVKM. V was clipped by 4 bases and J by 5 bases, with 17 bases between them. This CDR3 is CASSYPEMGTETQYF. The CDR3 coding sequence is TGTGCCAGCAGTTACCCTGAGATGGGGACGGAGACCCAGTACTTC.

The V and J genes are TRBV5-4 and TRBJ2-1, with D tentatively TRBD1 (6 bases). The CDR3 runs to 13 residues. Between the trimmed V and J ends, which lost 3 bases and 4 bases, there was a span of 8 bases. In germline, CDR1 is SGHNT, CDR2 YYREEE (reference sequence). The CDR3: CASSWDTYNEQFF. The CDR3 nucleotides are TGTGCCAGCAGCTGGGACACTTACAATGAGCAGTTCTTC. Drawing the rest from reference TRBV5-4 and TRBJ2-1, the complete variable domain is ETGVTQSPTHLIKTRGQQVTLRCSSQSGHNTVSWYQQALGQGPQFIFQYYREEENGRGNFPPRFSGLQFPNYSSELNVNALELDDSALYLCASSWDTYNEQFFGPGTRLTVL.

This rearrangement joins TRBV18 to TRBJ1-4; perhaps TRBD1 as D (6 bases). CDR3 length: 15 residues. The germline V gene has CDR1 KGHSH and CDR2 LQKENI. Deletions cut 2 bases from V and 4 bases from J, with 11 bases between. The CDR3 sequence: CASSPSYRVNEKLFF. DNA for the CDR3: TGTGCCAGCTCACCAAGCTACAGGGTTAATGAAAAACTGTTTTTT. The whole variable domain, filled in from reference TRBV18 and TRBJ1-4, reads NAGVMQNPRHLVRRRGQEARLRCSPMKGHSHVYWYRQLPEEGLKFMVYLQKENIIDESGMPKERFSAEFPKEGPSILRIQQVVRGDSAAYFCASSPSYRVNEKLFFGSGTQLSVL.

The chain couples TRBV9 to TRBJ2-1; D not resolved. The CDR3 loop spans 11 amino acids. Trimming took 0 bases from V and 12 from J, leaving 7 bases between them. The germline V gene encodes CDR1 SGDLS and CDR2 YYNGEE. CDR3 DNA: TGTGCCAGCAGCGTAGAAAGCGTGCAGTTCTTC. It translates to CASSVESVQFF.

In nucleotides, the CDR3 is TGCGCCAGCAGCCAAGAGGACAGAGTACAAGAGACCCAGTACTTC. Translation gives CASSQEDRVQETQYF. This chain joins TRBV4-1 and TRBJ2-5, with a weak D call TRBD1 (6 bases). CDR1 MGHRA and CDR2 YSYEKL come from the germline V gene. The CDR3 runs to 15 residues. The V end lost 0 bases, the J end lost 2 bases, and 10 bases lay between the germline ends.

The chain uses TRBV19 and TRBJ1-1; no firm D call. V gave up 5 bases and J gave up 0 bases, with 1 base separating them. The CDR3 runs to 11 residues. Germline V CDR1 and CDR2: LNHDA, SQIVND (reference sequence). In nucleotides, the CDR3 is TGTGCCAGTAGTTTGAACACTGAAGCTTTCTTT. Amino acid sequence: CASSLNTEAFF. Full variable domain (remainder filled in from reference TRBV19 and TRBJ1-1): DGGITQSPKYLFRKEGQNVTLSCEQNLNHDAMYWYRQDPGQGLRLIYYSQIVNDFQKGDIAEGYSVSREKKESFPLTVTSAQKNPTAFYLCASSLNTEAFFGQGTRLTVV.